The rows below give T cell receptor beta chains drawn from one sample of a study of shared clonotypes between healthy human individuals. Produced via immunoSEQ multiplex PCR; TCRdb's table is partial and in-frame only. The table records hundreds of thousands of clones, roughly 72% of them present only once. Material: PBMCs. The receptors here all came from a woman aged 40 to 50 in good health. Some clones in this sample may be carry-over from other donors' samples. Each CDR3 is given with its conserved first and last residue. The size entry is marked missing in some rows and otherwise reads once, few, many or a size class.

v_call,j_call,clone_size,cdr3_aa
TRBV10-3,TRBJ2-1,few,CAISESWASGRGTYNEQFF
TRBV11-2,TRBJ2-2,NA,CASSFGSNTGELFF
TRBV6-5,TRBJ2-1,NA,CASSYTAAQGNEQFF
TRBV28,TRBJ1-2,NA,CASSPDTYGYTF
TRBV2,TRBJ1-5,NA,CASSEARGGNQPQHF
TRBV5-1,TRBJ2-1,NA,CASSGVFGNEQFF
TRBV7-3,TRBJ2-7,NA,CASSFAFARTGYEQYF
TRBV11-2,TRBJ1-5,once,CASSLDHSRPQHF
TRBV2,TRBJ2-7,NA,CASSGSYGQYF
TRBV5-1,TRBJ2-2,NA,CASTPRGSNTGELFF
TRBV7-8,TRBJ2-7,once,CASSPGGLAGPYEQYF